This section outlines one T cell receptor beta chain sequence together with its context. The sample holds a few counts of this clonotype. Its antigen has not been determined. No much larger clone is present one base from it, and per-base qualities are unavailable. These data come from a study of blood T cells in healthy people across ages (dated by TCRdb to between 2015 and 2016). As for the study more broadly: Template switching captured roughly one uniquely barcoded TCR beta cDNA molecule per two T cells in model experiments. Age-related changes in TCR beta repertoire diversity were measured in the study by deep sequencing normalized with unique cDNA molecular identifiers. For two donors (one aged 18 to 30 and one aged 80 or older), the study analyzed two additional independent replicas of 1 million unique cDNA reads from the same blood draw. Donors were grouped into four age groups: young (average about 15 years), middle-aged (roughly 38), aged (about 60) and long-lived (roughly 80). Donors of different ages were randomly distributed across sequencing lanes to avoid experimental bias.

The method was 5' RACE. TCRdb lists the instrument as Illumina HiSeq 2500. A second PCR of roughly 6 to 11 cycles was performed with a sample-barcoded 5' primer and a J-beta primer mix. A template-switch 5' adaptor carrying 12 random nucleotides introduced a unique molecular identifier onto each TCR beta cDNA molecule. Each sample yielded at least 3 million CDR3-containing paired-end reads. The Mint cDNA synthesis kit, primed by a TRBC-specific oligonucleotide, was used to synthesize first-strand cDNA from all RNA. After uracil-DNA glycosylase treatment, a first 18-cycle PCR used universal primers M1SS and BC2_uni_R on all cDNA. The authors processed their data as follows. For normalization, 1 million high-quality reads, each with a distinct molecular identifier, were randomly selected from each sample. Instead of being binned into consensus sequences, reads that shared molecular identifiers were thrown out. CDR3 identification, clonotype clustering and error correction used MiTCR with a Q25 quality threshold and the strictest error-elimination algorithm. Lower-bound total TCR beta diversity was estimated with a nonparametric unseen species model using Euler transformation. TCRdb took the public reads, trimmed them with fastp at Q25, ran MiXCR for clone calling and kept in-frame beta chains. Each entry is one CDR3 protein sequence, shown with its most common DNA and genes. The V and J calls come from TCRdb's annotation, not from the publication. Across this sample there are 1.2 million to 1.5 million distinct CDR3 sequences, with approximately 59% seen only once. The ten largest clones capture 6.5% to 8% of the sample.

The donors were around 39 Caucasian individuals from Russia, aged about 6 to 95 years, who were systemically healthy. Each donor gave approximately 9.3 milliliters of peripheral blood, collected into EDTA-treated Vacutainer tubes. Ficoll-Paque density-gradient centrifugation was used to isolate PBMCs, with at least 6.5 million per sample. Total RNA, at least 6 micrograms per sample, was extracted from PBMCs with Trizol reagent. For every donor, flow cytometry on a PBMC aliquot measured the percentage of naive CD45RAhigh/CD27high T cells. Study-level results and caveats: Donor CMV infection status was unknown, potentially confounding age-related changes in expanded clonotypes. Observed TCR beta diversity per million T cells fell roughly linearly with age, and a significant reduction was already apparent by age approximately 41. A strong correlation was found between observed TCR beta diversity and the percentage of naive T cells measured by flow cytometry. Total diversity estimates from one million sequenced T cells were considered lower bounds and underestimates. Conclusive comparison of naive and antigen-experienced compartments was prevented by the profiling of bulk unsorted PBMCs. Compared with the aged group, more naive CD4+ T cells, fewer expanded clones and increased TCR diversity were shown by the long-lived group, suggesting age selection.

The sequenced sample consisted of blood. This TCR was recovered from a young man in good health.

For the CDR3, the sequence is CASSFSEAGVGEQYF. The DNA reads TGTGCCAGCAGTTTCTCTGAAGCGGGAGTAGGTGAGCAGTACTTC. This sequence uses TRBV27 and TRBJ2-7; 8 central nucleotides agree with TRBD2. Germline trimming: 3 bases from V, 7 bases from J; junction bases outside gene matches: 11. Measured from the cysteine to the phenylalanine, the CDR3 is 15 residues long. The sequence is cut down to CDR3 DNA, 45 bases in frame from base 1. For CDR1 and CDR2, the germline V gene (reference sequence) lists MNHEY and SMNVEV.